This T cell receptor beta chain was obtained from a study of cytomegalovirus exposure and HLA in healthy donors. On the study more broadly: As released early, the data held 85 million to 95 million unique TCRs from HLA-typed donors.

The PCR used 60 Vbeta and 13 Jbeta primers. Measured with immunoSEQ multiplex PCR; TCRdb has only the in-frame clones, and not every one. The repertoire holds 95,000 to 150,000 clones, with over 75% as singletons. V shed 5 bases, J shed 10 bases, and the junction held 12 bases outside the gene matches. The CDR3 totals 15 residues. Germline CDR1 SGHAT, CDR2 FQNNGV. Source material: PBMCs. This chain links TRBV11-2 with TRBJ2-1; 9 nucleotides line up with TRBD2. The receptor comes from a human donor in good health. CDR3 residues: CASSPQAGGPGEQFF. The DNA of the CDR3 is TGTGCCAGCAGCCCCCAAGCGGGAGGCCCCGGGGAGCAGTTCTTC. Drawing the rest from reference TRBV11-2 and TRBJ2-1, the complete variable domain is EAGVAQSPRYKIIEKRQSVAFWCNPISGHATLYWYQQILGQGPKLLIQFQNNGVVDDSQLPKDRFSAERLKGVDSTLKIQPAKLEDSAVYLCASSPQAGGPGEQFFGPGTRLTVL.